Presented here are 6 T cell receptor beta chains from one specimen sequenced in a study of Ad26.COV2.S vaccination and SARS-CoV-2 variants. The protocol was immunoSEQ multiplex PCR, while the TCRdb copy is restricted to in-frame clones and leaves out a portion. The profile shows around 240,000 clones, 88% of them singletons. This sample's treatment: approximately 18 received Ad26.COV2.S at low or high dose, single or two shots; about five received placebo; per-sample allocation not given. Sampling was done on day 63 after the first vaccine or placebo injection. Sequencing was performed on peripheral blood, taken in a trial of Ad26.COV2.S vaccine versus placebo. The receptors stem from a person aged 18-60 years who received the Ad26.COV2.S COVID-19 vaccine or a placebo.

The chain links TRBV5-3 to TRBJ2-2; D is unresolved. TRBV5-3 is treated as an ORF (open reading frame) with a function not yet certain. This CDR3 contains 15 residues. V lost 0 bases to trimming and J lost 3 bases, with 9 bases between them. DNA of the CDR3: TGTGCCAGAAGCTTGGGGGGATACGACACCGGGGAGCTGTTTTTT. Translated: CARSLGGYDTGELFF.

This clone was observed a single time. The chain couples TRBV7-3 to TRBJ2-7, with 9 bases lining up with TRBD2. The CDR3 is 15 residues long. Germline loops: CDR1 SGHTA, CDR2 FQGTGA. Unmatched junction bases numbered 9, after V lost 5 bases and J lost 4 bases. CDR3 amino acids: CASSPWASGIYEQYF. The CDR3 nucleotides read TGTGCCAGCAGCCCCTGGGCTAGCGGGATATACGAGCAGTACTTC.

This chain joins TRBV7-3 and TRBJ2-3, with D unresolved. The germline gives CDR1 SGHTA, CDR2 FQGTGA. The germline V and J ends were trimmed by 4 bases and 6 bases, with 8 bases remaining between them. The CDR3 has 12 residues. The CDR3 reads CASSSPGDTQYF. The CDR3 DNA is TGTGCCAGCAGCTCCCCCGGGGATACGCAGTATTTT.

V usage is TRBV7-8 and J usage is TRBJ2-3; the D gene is possibly TRBD2 (6 bases). V lost 4 bases to trimming and J lost 2 bases, with 13 bases between them. This CDR3 has 15 residues. CDR1 is SGHVS, CDR2 FQNEAQ, per germline. The CDR3 region has the DNA TGTGCCAGCAGCTCCTGGGACTTCTACACAGATACGCAGTATTTT. Encoded protein: CASSSWDFYTDTQYF.

The chain couples TRBV25-1 to TRBJ2-1; a weak D match, TRBD2 (6 bases). CDR3 length: 16 residues. V dropped 4 bases and J dropped 0 bases, with 13 bases sitting between them. Germline V gene lookup returns CDR1 MGHDK and CDR2 SYGVNS. Here the CDR3 reads CASSGSGPSSYNEQFF. The CDR3 DNA reads as TGTGCCAGCAGTGGTAGCGGTCCGAGCTCCTACAATGAGCAGTTCTTC. Complete variable domain (other parts from reference TRBV25-1 and TRBJ2-1): EADIYQTPRYLVIGTGKKITLECSQTMGHDKMYWYQQDPGMELHLIHYSYGVNSTEKGDLSSESTVSRIRTEHFPLTLESARPSHTSQYLCASSGSGPSSYNEQFFGPGTRLTVL.

This chain connects TRBV3-1 (or the pseudogene TRBV3-2) to TRBJ1-2; D is ambiguous. The V gene's germline CDR1 is LGHDT and CDR2 YNNKEL (reference sequence). Trimming stripped 4 bases from V and 8 bases from J, with 14 bases between. The CDR3 has 13 amino acids. In DNA form, the CDR3 reads TGTGCCAGCAGCCTATGTTCCCGGCGAGGCTACACCTTC. It encodes CASSLCSRRGYTF.